In this sample, the clone carrying this TCR beta chain turned up many times. The target antigen is unknown. These data come from a study of molecular identifiers for immune sequencing clone quantification. The CDR3 spans 14 residues. V shed 1 base and J 8 bases; nucleotides not matched to a gene: 8. Germline loops: CDR1 SQVTM, CDR2 ANQGSEA. In TCRdb, the PCR reads were re-called with MiXCR into one record per CDR3 protein. The table includes about 320,000 distinct CDR3 sequences, about 20% detected once. Study-wide results and limits: Clones that had above 20 RNA copies took up over 98% of effector molecules but under 1% in naive cells. Reportedly, one cell's Jurkat TCR RNA was detected within 1,200,000 naive CD8 cells.

The clonotype was recovered from a human donor in good health. Some libraries in this study had Jurkat cell RNA spiked in. The specimen was naive CD8+ T cells from blood, with Jurkat cell RNA spiked in. Noted subset: FACS-sorted CD8+CD4-CCR7+CD45RA+ naive T cells. The chain couples TRBV29-1 to TRBJ2-1; 7 bases align to TRBD2. CDR3 bases: TGCAGCGTTGAAGGAATACTAGCGATCTATGAGCAGTTCTTC. It encodes CSVEGILAIYEQFF.